Listed here is a single T cell receptor beta chain. Which antigen it targets is not known. There are no base qualities to consult, and no much larger clone falls within one base. TCR CDR3 regions were amplified from genomic DNA by multiplex PCR using the deep immunoSEQ assay. Genomic DNA extracted from each cell subset was distributed evenly over all wells of several immunoSEQ 96-well plates, and each plate served as one replicate. Each replicate PCR for sorted subsets received 150 to 250 ng genomic DNA, equal to roughly 30,000 T cell genomes. Purified libraries were quantified with a Qubit 3.0 fluorometer, sized on a Bioanalyzer 2100, and re-quantified with the KAPA Library Quantification kit. Each immunoSEQ 96-well plate was sequenced on its own single-read 150-cycle Illumina NextSeq 550 flow cell. Processing in the source paper ran as follows. Because only junctional sequences without quality scores were contained in the immunoSEQ output, filtering matching that applied to full-length reads could not be performed. Sequences were annotated with PyIR, a Python wrapper for IgBLAST v1.9, and V/J genes and CDR3 were assigned using IMGT germline references. Any read was removed if the V/J assignment was weak (E-value above 1e-6), the CDR3 was missing, or the read contained stop codons, out-of-frame junctions, or ambiguous translated residues. A V3J clonotype was defined by an identical inferred V gene, J gene, and CDR3 amino acid sequence. Percentage overlap between repertoires was computed as shared unique clonotypes divided by the size of the smaller repertoire. Three approaches were used to assess repertoire richness: RTK rarefaction, the Chao1 estimator, and Recon v2.1 estimates of unobserved clonotypes. Generation probabilities were computed with OLGA for all TCRbeta clonotypes obtained by the gDNA method from several donors. The table comes from immuneACCESS by way of TCRdb, which keeps in-frame sequences with V and J called. Part of the clones is missing from these tables; in studies checked, under half for an unresolved V gene and the rest for unknown reasons. Clone size and V and J calls were adopted from that table, with D and trimming inferred from the DNA. The sample has some 740,000 clones on record, about 92% of them singletons. Around 24% of the sample is taken by the ten largest.

The data were obtained in a study of shared clonotypes between healthy human individuals (dated by TCRdb to between 2020 and 2021). Regarding the complete study: The cohort comprised a couple of women and a few men aged 18 to 49 years. For each donor, CD4 naive and CD4 memory were each run on three plates, CD8 naive on two plates, and CD8 memory on one plate. To estimate repertoire size and how much clonotype sharing occurs between individuals, the study deeply sequenced the blood TCR repertoires of about five healthy adults. To increase sequencing depth and limit assay-specific biases, TCR repertoire library preparation and sequencing were carried out by different laboratories using diverse techniques. Leukapheresis yielded between about 0.94 and 8.9 billion PBMCs per donor.

CDR3 length: 16 amino acids, cysteine to phenylalanine. Here the CDR3 DNA is all that survives: 48 bases in frame from base 1. Ends trimmed: V by 4 bases, J by 3 bases; bases unmatched to a gene: 6. The germline V gene encodes CDR1 SEHNR and CDR2 FQNEAQ (reference sequence). CD8 naive samples were CD45RO-negative cells positively selected for CCR7, giving a CD45RA+CCR7+ population that excluded TemRA cells. Donors were healthy HIV-negative adults with no recently reported acute infections or vaccinations. All donors were Caucasian adults living in Nashville, Tennessee, USA. Blood was obtained by leukapheresis, after which PBMCs were separated by Ficoll-Histopaque density gradient centrifugation and cryopreserved in liquid nitrogen vapor phase. Purity and quantity of every magnetically sorted T cell population were checked by analytical flow cytometry. Genomic DNA was isolated from every sorted fraction and measured by UV absorbance on a Nanodrop 2000c.

General findings and caveats noted by the study authors: Higher generation probabilities were observed for clonotypes shared by all four sorted-subset donors than for non-shared clonotypes. The small number of donors limited the genetic and exposure-history diversity represented. Pairwise subsampling indicated that sequencing depth was expected to affect the degree of clonotype sharing among donors. Sampling was restricted to blood, and TCR repertoires in tissue are likely to differ from TCR repertoires in blood. Sharing across several donors was observed for about 4.8% of naive CD4, 3% to 4% of naive CD8, about 2.5% of memory CD4, and around 0.4% of memory CD8 clonotypes. Even with the large sequencing depth, rarefaction of the sorted-subset datasets indicated that sequencing was incomplete. Naive subsets generally had larger estimated clonotype richness than memory subsets did.

The sample comprised naive CD8+ T cells sorted from blood. The intended sense of this specimen's cell subset or site label: CD45RA+CCR7+. The chain was built from TRBV7-9 and TRBJ2-1; TRBD2 lines up with 10 middle nucleotides. This TCR was sampled from a man aged 30-40 years in good health. The CDR3 amino acid sequence is: CASSSGTSEFYNEQFF. The DNA is TGTGCCAGCAGCTCGGGGACTAGCGAATTCTACAATGAGCAGTTCTTC.